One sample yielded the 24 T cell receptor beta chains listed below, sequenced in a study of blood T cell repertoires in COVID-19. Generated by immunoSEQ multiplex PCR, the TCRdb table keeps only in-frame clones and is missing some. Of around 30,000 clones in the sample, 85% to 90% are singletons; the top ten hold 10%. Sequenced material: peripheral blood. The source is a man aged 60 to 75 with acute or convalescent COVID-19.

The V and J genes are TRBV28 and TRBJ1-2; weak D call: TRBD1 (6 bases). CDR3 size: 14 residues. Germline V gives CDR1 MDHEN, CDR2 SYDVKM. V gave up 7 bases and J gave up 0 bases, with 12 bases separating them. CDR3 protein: CASKRQDSNYGYTF. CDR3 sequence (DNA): TGTGCCAGCAAGAGACAGGACTCTAACTATGGCTACACCTTC.

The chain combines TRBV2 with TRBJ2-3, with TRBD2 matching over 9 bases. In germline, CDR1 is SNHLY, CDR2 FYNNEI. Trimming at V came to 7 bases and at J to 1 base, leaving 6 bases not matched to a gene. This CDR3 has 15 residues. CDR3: CASTQTSGRTDTQYF. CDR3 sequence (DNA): TGTGCCAGCACCCAGACTAGCGGCCGCACAGATACGCAGTATTTT.

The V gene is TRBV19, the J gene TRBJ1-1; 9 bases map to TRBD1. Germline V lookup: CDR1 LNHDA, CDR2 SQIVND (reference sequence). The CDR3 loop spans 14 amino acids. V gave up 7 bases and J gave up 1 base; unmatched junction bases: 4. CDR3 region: CASTQGQGNTEAFF. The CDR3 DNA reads TGTGCCAGTACCCAGGGACAGGGGAACACTGAAGCTTTCTTT.

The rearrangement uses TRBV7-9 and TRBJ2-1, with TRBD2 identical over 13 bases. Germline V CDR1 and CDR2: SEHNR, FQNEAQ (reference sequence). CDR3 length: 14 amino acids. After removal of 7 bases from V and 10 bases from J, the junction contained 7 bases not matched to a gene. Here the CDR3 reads CASIGLAGEGEQFF. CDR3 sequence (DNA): TGTGCCAGCATCGGACTAGCGGGAGAGGGGGAGCAGTTCTTC.

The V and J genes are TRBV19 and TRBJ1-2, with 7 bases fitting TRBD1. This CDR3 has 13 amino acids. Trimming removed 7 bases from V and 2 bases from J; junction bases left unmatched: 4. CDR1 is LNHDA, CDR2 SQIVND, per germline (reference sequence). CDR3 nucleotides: TGTGCCAGTACTCCGACAGGGAACTATGGCTACACCTTC. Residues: CASTPTGNYGYTF.

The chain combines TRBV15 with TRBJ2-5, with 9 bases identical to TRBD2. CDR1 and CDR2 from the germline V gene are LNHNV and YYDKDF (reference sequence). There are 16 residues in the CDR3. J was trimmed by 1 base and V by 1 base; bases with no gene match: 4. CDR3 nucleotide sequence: TGTGCCACCAGCAGAGTAGGGCGGGAGGGCCAAGAGACCCAGTACTTC. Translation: CATSRVGREGQETQYF.

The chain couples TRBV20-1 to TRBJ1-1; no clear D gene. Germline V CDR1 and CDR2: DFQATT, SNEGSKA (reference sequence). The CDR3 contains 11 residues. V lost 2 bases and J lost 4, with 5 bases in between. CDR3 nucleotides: TGCAGTGCTAGAATCAGCACTGAAGCTTTCTTT. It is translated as CSARISTEAFF.

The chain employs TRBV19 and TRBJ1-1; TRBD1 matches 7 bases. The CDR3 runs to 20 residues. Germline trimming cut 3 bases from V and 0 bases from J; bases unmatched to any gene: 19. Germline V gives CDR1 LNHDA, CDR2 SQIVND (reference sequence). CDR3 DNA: TGTGCCAGTAGTATCGGAGGGGGCTTGGGGCTACTCTCGTTGAACACTGAAGCTTTCTTT. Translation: CASSIGGGLGLLSLNTEAFF. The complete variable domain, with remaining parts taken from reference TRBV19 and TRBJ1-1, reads DGGITQSPKYLFRKEGQNVTLSCEQNLNHDAMYWYRQDPGQGLRLIYYSQIVNDFQKGDIAEGYSVSREKKESFPLTVTSAQKNPTAFYLCASSIGGGLGLLSLNTEAFFGQGTRLTVV.

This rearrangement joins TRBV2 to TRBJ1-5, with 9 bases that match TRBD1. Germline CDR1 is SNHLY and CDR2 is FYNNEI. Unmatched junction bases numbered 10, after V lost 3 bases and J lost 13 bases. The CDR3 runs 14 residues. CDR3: CASSEGDRANPQHF. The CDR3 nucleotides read TGTGCCAGCAGTGAGGGGGACAGGGCGAATCCACAGCATTTT.

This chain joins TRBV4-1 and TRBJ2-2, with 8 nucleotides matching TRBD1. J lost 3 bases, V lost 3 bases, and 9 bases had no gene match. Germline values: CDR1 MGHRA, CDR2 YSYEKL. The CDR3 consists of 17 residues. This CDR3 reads CASSHASGGADTGELFF. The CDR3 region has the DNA TGCGCCAGCAGCCATGCCTCAGGGGGCGCTGACACCGGGGAGCTGTTTTTT.

As DNA, the CDR3 is TGTGCCAGCAGCGTAGATGGGACAGGTGGTGAAAAACTGTTTTTT. Its translation is CASSVDGTGGEKLFF. The chain joins TRBV9 to TRBJ1-4; 8 bases match TRBD1. The CDR3 covers 15 residues. The junction had 5 bases not matched to a gene; V was cut back by 0 bases and J by 7 bases. Per the germline V gene, CDR1 is SGDLS and CDR2 is YYNGEE.

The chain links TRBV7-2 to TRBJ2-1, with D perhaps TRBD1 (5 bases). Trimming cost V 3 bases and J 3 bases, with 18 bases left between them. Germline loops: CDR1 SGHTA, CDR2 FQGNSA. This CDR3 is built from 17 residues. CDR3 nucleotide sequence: TGTGCCAGCAGCTTTAGGGGCACGGGTCTCTTCTACAATGAGCAGTTCTTC. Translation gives CASSFRGTGLFYNEQFF. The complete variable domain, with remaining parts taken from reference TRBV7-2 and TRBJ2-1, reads GAGVSQSPSNKVTEKGKDVELRCDPISGHTALYWYRQSLGQGLEFLIYFQGNSAPDKSGLPSDRFSAERTGGSVSTLTIQRTQQEDSAVYLCASSFRGTGLFYNEQFFGPGTRLTVL.

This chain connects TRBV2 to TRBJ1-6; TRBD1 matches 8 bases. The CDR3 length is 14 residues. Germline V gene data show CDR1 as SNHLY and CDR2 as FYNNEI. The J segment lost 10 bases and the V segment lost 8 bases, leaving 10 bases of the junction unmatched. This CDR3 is CASYGQGVRSPLHF. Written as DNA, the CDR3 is TGTGCCAGCTACGGACAGGGTGTAAGATCACCCCTCCACTTT.

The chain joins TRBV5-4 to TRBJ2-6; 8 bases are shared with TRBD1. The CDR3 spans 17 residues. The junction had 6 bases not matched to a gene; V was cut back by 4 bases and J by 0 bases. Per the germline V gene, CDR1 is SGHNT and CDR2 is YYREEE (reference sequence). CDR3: CASSQGTGSSGANVLTF. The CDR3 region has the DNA TGTGCCAGCAGCCAAGGGACAGGCAGCTCTGGGGCCAACGTCCTGACTTTC.

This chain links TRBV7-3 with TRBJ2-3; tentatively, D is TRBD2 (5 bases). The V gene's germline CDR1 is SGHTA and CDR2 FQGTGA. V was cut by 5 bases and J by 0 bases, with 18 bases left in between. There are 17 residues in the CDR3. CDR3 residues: CASSPDGLAQSTDTQYF. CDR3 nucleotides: TGTGCCAGCAGCCCGGATGGGCTAGCCCAGAGCACAGATACGCAGTATTTT.

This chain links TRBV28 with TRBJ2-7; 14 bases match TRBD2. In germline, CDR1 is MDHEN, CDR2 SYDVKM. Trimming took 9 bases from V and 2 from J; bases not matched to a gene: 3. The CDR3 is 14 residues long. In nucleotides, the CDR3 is TGTGCCAGTCAGACTAGCGGGAGGGCCTACGAGCAGTACTTC. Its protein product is CASQTSGRAYEQYF.

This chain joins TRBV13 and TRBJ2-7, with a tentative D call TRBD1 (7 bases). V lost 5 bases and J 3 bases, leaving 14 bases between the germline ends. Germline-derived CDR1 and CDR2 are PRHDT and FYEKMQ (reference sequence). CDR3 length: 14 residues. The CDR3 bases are TGTGCCAGCAGCAAACGACAGGGAGGCTACGAGCAGTACTTC. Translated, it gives CASSKRQGGYEQYF.

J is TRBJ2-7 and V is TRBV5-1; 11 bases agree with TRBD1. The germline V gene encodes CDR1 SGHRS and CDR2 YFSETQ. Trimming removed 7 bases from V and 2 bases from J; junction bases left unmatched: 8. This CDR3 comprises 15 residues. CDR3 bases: TGCGCCAGCCGCCGCTTGGGACAGGGGGCCTACGAGCAGTACTTC. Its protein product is CASRRLGQGAYEQYF.

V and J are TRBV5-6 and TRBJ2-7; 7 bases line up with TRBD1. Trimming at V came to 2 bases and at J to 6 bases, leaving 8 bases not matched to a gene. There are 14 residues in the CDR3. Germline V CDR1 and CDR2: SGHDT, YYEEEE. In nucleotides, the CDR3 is TGTGCCAGCAGCTTTAACAGGGGCCTCGGCGAGCAGTACTTC. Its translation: CASSFNRGLGEQYF.

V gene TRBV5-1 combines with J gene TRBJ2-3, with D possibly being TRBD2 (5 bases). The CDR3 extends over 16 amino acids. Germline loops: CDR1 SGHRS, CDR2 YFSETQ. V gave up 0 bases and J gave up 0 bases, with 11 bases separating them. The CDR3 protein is CASSLDIRGSTDTQYF. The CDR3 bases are TGCGCCAGCAGCTTGGATATCCGAGGGAGCACAGATACGCAGTATTTT.

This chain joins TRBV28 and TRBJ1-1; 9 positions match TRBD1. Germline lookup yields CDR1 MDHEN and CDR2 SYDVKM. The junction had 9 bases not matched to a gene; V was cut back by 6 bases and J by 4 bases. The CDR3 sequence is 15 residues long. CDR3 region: CASRPTGGGFTEAFF. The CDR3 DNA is TGTGCCAGCAGGCCGACAGGGGGGGGTTTCACTGAAGCTTTCTTT.

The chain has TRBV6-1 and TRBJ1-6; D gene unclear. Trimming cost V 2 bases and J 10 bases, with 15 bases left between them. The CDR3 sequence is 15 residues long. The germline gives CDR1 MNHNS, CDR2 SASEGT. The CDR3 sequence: CASSELGTPGSPLHF. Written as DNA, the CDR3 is TGTGCCAGCAGTGAATTGGGTACACCCGGGTCACCCCTCCACTTT.

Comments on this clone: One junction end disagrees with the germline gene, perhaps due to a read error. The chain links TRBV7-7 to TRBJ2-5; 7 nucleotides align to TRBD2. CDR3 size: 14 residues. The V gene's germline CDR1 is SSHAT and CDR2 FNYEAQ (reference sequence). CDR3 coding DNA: TGTGCTAGCAGCTCCAACCGGGGGGAAGAGACCCAGTACTTC. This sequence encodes CASSSNRGEETQYF.

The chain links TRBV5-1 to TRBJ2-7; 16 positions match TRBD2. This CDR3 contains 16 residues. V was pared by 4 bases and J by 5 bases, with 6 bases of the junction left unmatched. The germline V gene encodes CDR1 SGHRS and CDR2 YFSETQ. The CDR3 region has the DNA TGCGCCAGCAGCGTGGGACTAGCGGGAGGGCCAAACGAGCAGTACTTC. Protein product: CASSVGLAGGPNEQYF.